This T cell receptor beta chain was sequenced during a study of blood T cells in healthy people across ages. Then a second PCR, running about 7 to 11 cycles, was carried out with a sample-barcoded 5' primer and a J-beta primer mix. Each CDR3 protein is one row after TCRdb ran MiXCR on the 5' RACE reads. Of roughly 550,000 distinct CDR3 sequences in the sample, approximately 25% were seen once. This sample also appeared in a second study, on T cells of mothers and their children. That study reports: A few healthy Caucasian mothers, along with their six children, were the donors. The yield was over 8 million TCR beta CDR3 reads from each mother and 2.5 million to 3 million from each child.

The sample was blood. The TCR originated in a boy aged 5 to 17 in good health.

The DNA of the CDR3 is TGCGCCAGCAGCCAGATCGGGACAGAAGAGACCCAGTACTTC. Its protein product is CASSQIGTEETQYF. The chain has TRBV5-1 and TRBJ2-5; TRBD1 aligns across 7 bases. Looked up from germline, CDR1 is SGHRS and CDR2 is YFSETQ. This CDR3 region has 14 residues. After removal of 4 bases from V and 3 bases from J, the junction contained 6 bases not matched to a gene.